This passage covers 26 T cell receptor beta chains from one sample sequenced in a study of T cells in Graves' hyperthyroidism and ophthalmopathy. Amplification of TCR beta CDR3 regions was performed using RNA transcripts as template. First-round RT-PCR of the TCR CDR3 relied on the HTBI primer set. TCRdb analysed the multiplex PCR reads with MiXCR anew, one entry per CDR3 protein. The sample includes about 710,000 distinct CDR3 sequences, approximately 16% of them seen just once. Sequencing was carried out using blood. The receptors were gathered from a man aged 18 to 29 with Graves' hyperthyroidism.

This clonotype has only a few counts. V usage is TRBV10-3 and J usage is TRBJ2-4; no clear D. Germline values: CDR1 ENHRY, CDR2 SYGVKD. Trimming took 3 bases from V and 0 from J, leaving 3 bases between them. The CDR3 is 13 amino acids. The chain's CDR3 is CAISELAKNIQYF. The CDR3 DNA follows: TGTGCCATCAGTGAACTAGCCAAAAACATTCAGTACTTC.

This chain uses TRBV30 with TRBJ2-1, with 10 bases fitting TRBD1. V gave up 8 bases and J gave up 3 bases; unmatched junction bases: 10. Germline V CDR1 and CDR2: GTSNPN, SVGIG (reference sequence). The CDR3 is made up of 15 amino acids. For the CDR3, the DNA is TGTGCCGGCGGGCGGGACAGGGGAAACTACAATGAGCAGTTCTTC. Translation gives CAGGRDRGNYNEQFF.

A few counts support this clonotype. The rearrangement links TRBV28 to TRBJ2-1; no definite D call. CDR1 is MDHEN and CDR2 is SYDVKM in the germline V gene. This CDR3 is 11 amino acids long. V was cut by 5 bases and J by 5 bases, with 4 bases left in between. CDR3 residues: CASSENNEQFF. The CDR3 coding sequence is TGTGCCAGCAGTGAGAACAATGAGCAGTTCTTC.

This clonotype was counted ten times or more. The chain recombines TRBV6-1 with TRBJ2-2; D may be TRBD1 or TRBD2 (6 bases each). The CDR3 loop spans 15 amino acids. V was pared by 4 bases and J by 6 bases, with 15 bases between. CDR1 MNHNS and CDR2 SASEGT come from the germline V gene. CDR3 in DNA: TGTGCCAGCAGTGGGCGGAGGGGGATCGCCGGGGAGCTGTTTTTT. Its protein is CASSGRRGIAGELFF.

On this clonotype itself: A read error may account for a junction end that differs from germline. The chain joins TRBV7-2 to TRBJ2-7, with 10 bases matching TRBD2. The CDR3 loop spans 15 amino acids. CDR1 SGHTA and CDR2 FQGNSA come from the germline V gene. CDR3 sequence (DNA): TGTGTCAGCAGCCGCCTAGCGGGAGTTTGGTACGAGCAGTACTTC. Its translation: CVSSRLAGVWYEQYF.

This clonotype was recorded many times. The gene calls are TRBV7-8 and TRBJ1-4; TRBD1 is a possible D gene (5 bases). Trimming shortened V by 5 bases and J by 6 bases, and 16 bases separated the two germline ends. The CDR3 is made up of 15 amino acids. Germline V CDR1 and CDR2: SGHVS, FQNEAQ. The CDR3: CASSRMGHVYEKLFF. CDR3 nucleotide sequence: TGTGCCAGCAGCCGTATGGGGCACGTTTATGAAAAACTGTTTTTT.

In this sample, this clonotype turned up a few times. CDR3 sequence: CASSRAGAGETQYF. In DNA, the CDR3 is TGTGCCAGTAGTCGCGCAGGGGCCGGAGAGACCCAGTACTTC. This chain connects TRBV19 to TRBJ2-5; a weak D match, TRBD1 (6 bases). The V end was cut by 5 bases, the J end by 4 bases, with 14 bases between. CDR3 size: 14 residues. In germline, CDR1 is LNHDA, CDR2 SQIVND (reference sequence).

J is TRBJ2-1 and V is TRBV19; maybe TRBD1 (5 bases). Germline assignment: CDR1 LNHDA and CDR2 SQIVND (reference sequence). Trimming shortened V by 6 bases and J by 5 bases, and 14 bases separated the two germline ends. The CDR3 spans 14 residues. For the CDR3, the DNA is TGTGCCAGTAGCAATAAGGGGTACGACAATGAGCAGTTCTTC. Encoded protein: CASSNKGYDNEQFF.

This clonotype was seen a few times. The chain employs TRBV7-2 and TRBJ2-7; 9 bases are a match to TRBD2. CDR3 length equals 15 residues. The V and J ends lost 2 bases and 5 bases, in that order; junction bases with no gene match: 7. Germline values: CDR1 SGHTA, CDR2 FQGNSA. CDR3 nucleotides: TGTGCCAGCAGCTTAACCTTAGCGGGAGTTGACGAGCAGTACTTC. Translation: CASSLTLAGVDEQYF.

The chain uses TRBV30 and TRBJ2-7; TRBD2 is a possible D gene (5 bases). This CDR3 region has 12 residues. Germline CDR1 is GTSNPN and CDR2 is SVGIG (reference sequence). V gave up 3 bases and J gave up 2 bases, with 8 bases separating them. The chain's CDR3 is CAWSPGTYEQYF. In DNA, the CDR3 is TGTGCCTGGAGCCCCGGGACCTACGAGCAGTACTTC. The full variable domain, its missing parts supplied by reference TRBV30 and TRBJ2-7, is SQTIHQWPATLVQPVGSPLSLECTVEGTSNPNLYWYRQAAGRGLQLLFYSVGIGQISSEVPQNLSASRPQDRQFILSSKKLLLSDSGFYLCAWSPGTYEQYFGPGTRLTVT.

This clonotype was seen at least ten times. The rearrangement uses TRBV28 and TRBJ2-7; the match to TRBD1 covers 12 bases. The germline gives CDR1 MDHEN, CDR2 SYDVKM. V gave up 6 bases and J gave up 3 bases; unmatched junction bases: 6. This CDR3 spans 15 amino acids. The CDR3 coding sequence is TGTGCCAGCAGAACCGGGACAGGGGGCTTCTACGAGCAGTACTTC. This codes for CASRTGTGGFYEQYF.

This clonotype has more than one count but fewer than ten. The V gene is TRBV12-3 or TRBV12-4, the J gene TRBJ2-4; the D gene is possibly TRBD1 (6 bases). Trimming cost V 6 bases and J 7 bases, with 10 bases left between them. The CDR3 has 12 amino acids. This chain's CDR3 is CASRLTGNIQYF. The CDR3 coding sequence is TGTGCCAGCAGGTTGACAGGCAACATTCAGTACTTC.

Many counts were recorded for this clonotype. The rearrangement uses TRBV20-1 and TRBJ2-7; D is uncertain. Trimming removed 0 bases from V and 3 bases from J, with 15 bases in between. Germline CDR1 reads DFQATT; CDR2 reads SNEGSKA (reference sequence). The CDR3 consists of 15 residues. CDR3 DNA: TGCAGTGCTAGAGATCTAGGCGCCGGCCGCTACGAGCAGTACTTC. Amino acids: CSARDLGAGRYEQYF.

Ten or more counts support this clonotype. The V call is TRBV28, the J call TRBJ1-2; D perhaps matches TRBD1 (6 bases). The germline V gene has CDR1 MDHEN and CDR2 SYDVKM. Trimming left V 6 bases short and J 2 bases short, with 19 bases between. CDR3 size: 16 residues. CDR3 residues: CASSQGGFGGNYGYTF. The CDR3 DNA reads TGTGCCAGCAGCCAAGGGGGTTTTGGCGGAAACTATGGCTACACCTTC.

There are many counts of this clonotype. The genes are TRBV3-1 and TRBJ1-1; 7 nucleotides line up with TRBD1. J lost 7 bases, V lost 6 bases, and 5 bases had no gene match. This CDR3 spans 12 amino acids. The V gene's germline CDR1 is LGHDT and CDR2 YNNKEL (reference sequence). In nucleotides, the CDR3 is TGTGCCAGCAGAGACGGGACAGATGAAGCTTTCTTT. Translated: CASRDGTDEAFF.

This clonotype showed up many times. The V gene is TRBV10-2, the J gene TRBJ2-7; D is ambiguous. Trimming removed 1 base at V and 1 base at J, with 5 bases between. The CDR3 is made up of 13 amino acids. Germline CDR1 reads WSHSY; CDR2 reads SAAADI. The CDR3 nucleotides read TGCGCCAGCAGTGAGTTAAGGTCCTACGAGCAGTACTTC. Its protein product is CASSELRSYEQYF.

This clonotype was counted many times. The chain employs TRBV5-1 and TRBJ2-7; possible D gene TRBD1, 6 bases. Germline values: CDR1 SGHRS, CDR2 YFSETQ. V was shortened by 6 bases and J by 0 bases, with 16 bases between the two germline ends. The CDR3 extends over 15 amino acids. The CDR3 nucleotides are TGCGCCAGCAACGGGATGACAGGCAGCTCCTACGAGCAGTACTTC. Protein: CASNGMTGSSYEQYF.

The sample holds many counts of this clonotype. This rearrangement joins TRBV3-1 to TRBJ1-2; no clear D. V lost 7 bases and J 8 bases, leaving 14 bases between the germline ends. The CDR3 sequence is 12 residues long. Germline CDR1 LGHDT, CDR2 YNNKEL (reference sequence). DNA of the CDR3: TGTGCCAGCAAATCCCCGGGCTGGGGCTACACCTTC. It specifies CASKSPGWGYTF.

Only a few counts were recorded for this clonotype. The V and J genes are TRBV4-2 and TRBJ2-1, with D perhaps matching TRBD2 (5 bases). The V gene lost 3 bases and the J gene lost 2 bases, with 17 bases spanning the gap. This CDR3 spans 17 amino acids. Germline CDR1 reads LGHNA; CDR2 reads YNFKEQ. The DNA of the CDR3 is TGTGCCAGCAGCCACGCCACTGGACTCCTAGCCTACAATGAGCAGTTCTTC. Translation gives CASSHATGLLAYNEQFF.

This clonotype appeared a few times. This rearrangement joins TRBV12-3 or TRBV12-4 to TRBJ2-3; no clear D gene. The CDR3 has 13 residues. The V and J ends lost 8 bases and 0 bases respectively, with 9 bases between them. CDR3 DNA: TGTGCCAGCCGGGCGAGCAGCACAGATACGCAGTATTTT. Translation: CASRASSTDTQYF.

This clonotype was counted at least ten times. V gene TRBV20-1 combines with J gene TRBJ2-7, with D possibly being TRBD1 (6 bases). V was clipped by 7 bases and J by 4 bases, with 11 bases between them. This CDR3 spans 11 amino acids. Germline CDR1 reads DFQATT; CDR2 reads SNEGSKA (reference sequence). CDR3 DNA: TGCAGTGTACACAGGGAGTACGAGCAGTACTTC. It translates to CSVHREYEQYF.

The genes are TRBV3-2 and TRBJ2-7. TRBV3-2 is a pseudogene locus. The CDR3 contains 15 residues. CDR3 protein: CASSQVYSRSYEQYF. CDR3 DNA: TGTGCCAGCAGCCAAGTTTACTCGCGCTCCTACGAGCAGTACTTC.

V usage is TRBV28 and J usage is TRBJ1-6; perhaps TRBD1 as D (5 bases). CDR3 length: 15 amino acids. The germline gives CDR1 MDHEN, CDR2 SYDVKM. Trimming took 4 bases from V and 9 from J, leaving 16 bases between them. The CDR3 spells CASSSAGRVGSPLHF. For the CDR3, the DNA is TGTGCCAGCAGTTCCGCCGGCAGGGTGGGTTCACCCCTCCACTTT. Looking up the rest from reference TRBV28 and TRBJ1-6 gives the full variable domain: DVKVTQSSRYLVKRTGEKVFLECVQDMDHENMFWYRQDPGLGLRLIYFSYDVKMKEKGDIPEGYSVSREKKERFSLILESASTNQTSMYLCASSSAGRVGSPLHFGNGTRLTVT.

This clonotype was detected ten times or more. The junction departs from the called germline gene at one end, perhaps through a read error. The rearrangement uses TRBV20-1 and TRBJ2-1; 9 bases align to TRBD1. CDR1 is DFQATT and CDR2 is SNEGSKA in the germline V gene (reference sequence). The CDR3 has 12 amino acids. CDR3 region: CSARDRGYEQFF. The CDR3 DNA is TGCAGTGCCAGAGACAGGGGGTATGAGCAGTTCTTC.

Of note for this clonotype: Mismatch with germline at one junction end may stem from a read error. The CDR3 region has the DNA TGTGCCGGCTCACCAGATGGGGGAAACACTGAAGCTTTCTTT. Translation gives CAGSPDGGNTEAFF. J is TRBJ1-1 and V is TRBV18, with D possibly TRBD1 on 5 matching bases. This CDR3 has 14 residues. The germline gives CDR1 KGHSH, CDR2 LQKENI.

This clonotype was recorded at least ten times. CDR3 amino acids: CASSLGNGLRPGELFF. The CDR3 DNA reads as TGTGCCAGCAGCTTAGGGAATGGACTGCGTCCCGGGGAGCTGTTTTTT. The V and J genes are TRBV7-8 and TRBJ2-2; a weak D match, TRBD2 (5 bases). Between the trimmed V and J ends, which lost 1 base and 6 bases, there was a span of 15 bases. The CDR3 is 16 residues long. Looked up from germline, CDR1 is SGHVS and CDR2 is FQNEAQ.